One and the same sample provided the 13 T cell receptor beta chains below, sequenced in a study of cytomegalovirus exposure and HLA in healthy donors. 13 Jbeta primers and 60 Vbeta primers were used for the PCR. This table comes from immunoSEQ multiplex PCR, and its TCRdb copy is limited to in-frame clones, with some not included. The sample includes 110,000 to 150,000 clones, 75% to 80% of them seen just once. The sample comprised PBMCs. The origin of the receptors is a male donor in good health and CMV-seronegative.

This sequence joins TRBV9 and TRBJ2-1, with D unresolved. Looked up from germline, CDR1 is SGDLS and CDR2 is YYNGEE. Trimming removed 0 bases from V and 0 bases from J, with 13 bases in between. The CDR3 loop spans 17 amino acids. The CDR3 here is CASSVGYGPSSYNEQFF. In DNA, the CDR3 is TGTGCCAGCAGCGTAGGATATGGCCCAAGCTCCTACAATGAGCAGTTCTTC.

V gene TRBV27 combines with J gene TRBJ2-1, with 14 bases aligning to TRBD2. This CDR3 is 14 amino acids long. With 4 bases clipped from V and 8 bases from J, the junction kept 1 base outside the gene matches. Germline CDR1 and CDR2: MNHEY and SMNVEV (reference sequence). CDR3: CASSSGLAGDEQFF. The CDR3 bases are TGTGCCAGCAGTTCGGGACTAGCGGGGGATGAGCAGTTCTTC.

This clone turned up a few times. The chain uses TRBV19 and TRBJ1-5; D might be TRBD1 (5 bases). Trimming removed 4 bases from V and 6 bases from J, with 19 bases in between. Germline V gene lookup returns CDR1 LNHDA and CDR2 SQIVND (reference sequence). The CDR3 has 16 amino acids. The CDR3 sequence is CASSTPDKGHGQPQHF. The CDR3 nucleotides read TGTGCCAGTAGTACTCCCGACAAGGGGCACGGTCAGCCCCAGCATTTT.

The chain employs TRBV30 and TRBJ2-3; TRBD1 agrees at 7 bases. CDR3 length: 16 residues. Germline CDR1 is GTSNPN and CDR2 is SVGIG (reference sequence). V was clipped by 2 bases and J by 1 base; unmatched bases: 9. The CDR3 here is CAWSTKRQGGTDTQYF. The CDR3 DNA follows: TGTGCCTGGAGTACCAAAAGACAGGGAGGCACAGATACGCAGTATTTT.

This clone has only one observation. The chain combines TRBV18 with TRBJ1-4; D unclear. The CDR3 is 19 residues long. Germline CDR1 reads KGHSH; CDR2 reads LQKENI. Trimming took off 4 bases at V and 5 bases at J, with 26 bases between the two ends. Here the CDR3 reads CASSLRTIQESTLNEKLFF. Written as DNA, the CDR3 is TGTGCCAGCTCACTACGCACAATTCAGGAAAGTACTTTGAATGAAAAACTGTTTTTT.

The V gene is TRBV5-6, the J gene TRBJ1-2; D is uncertain. With 3 bases removed from V and 5 bases from J, the gap between germline ends came to 14 bases. The CDR3 loop spans 14 amino acids. CDR1 SGHDT and CDR2 YYEEEE come from the germline V gene. The CDR3 sequence: CASSSPPGGYGYTF. In DNA form, the CDR3 reads TGTGCCAGCAGCTCCCCGCCGGGCGGGTATGGCTACACCTTC.

The rearrangement uses TRBV5-4 and TRBJ2-3, with D hard to call. Per the germline V gene, CDR1 is SGHNT and CDR2 is YYREEE (reference sequence). Trimming shortened V by 4 bases and J by 10 bases, and 13 bases separated the two germline ends. This CDR3 region has 12 residues. The chain's CDR3 is CASSEARSAQYF. The CDR3 bases are TGTGCCAGCAGCGAGGCCCGGTCCGCGCAGTATTTT. Drawing the rest from reference TRBV5-4 and TRBJ2-3, the complete variable domain is ETGVTQSPTHLIKTRGQQVTLRCSSQSGHNTVSWYQQALGQGPQFIFQYYREEENGRGNFPPRFSGLQFPNYSSELNVNALELDDSALYLCASSEARSAQYFGPGTRLTVL.

The CDR3 loop is CASSQQGSRDEQFF. The CDR3 bases are TGTGCCAGCAGTCAACAGGGGTCGAGGGATGAGCAGTTCTTC. The chain joins TRBV7-3 to TRBJ2-1; 7 bases align to TRBD1. CDR1 and CDR2 from the germline V gene are SGHTA and FQGTGA. This CDR3 region has 14 residues. The V gene end was trimmed by 6 bases and the J gene end by 8 bases; junction bases not matched to a gene: 10.

This chain uses TRBV27 with TRBJ2-3; 7 nucleotides align to TRBD1. This CDR3 has 15 residues. Trimming took 5 bases from V and 5 from J; bases not matched to a gene: 10. Germline V gene lookup returns CDR1 MNHEY and CDR2 SMNVEV (reference sequence). The CDR3 bases are TGTGCCAGCAGTCTCAAGGGGGCGCAGATAGATACGCAGTATTTT. Encoded protein: CASSLKGAQIDTQYF.

This sequence joins TRBV6-1 and TRBJ2-5; 7 bases map to TRBD1. The V segment lost 0 bases and the J segment 0 bases; nucleotides outside the gene matches: 1. CDR1 and CDR2 (germline): MNHNS, SASEGT. The CDR3 contains 15 residues. DNA of the CDR3: TGTGCCAGCAGTGAAGCAGACAGGGACCAAGAGACCCAGTACTTC. Translating gives CASSEADRDQETQYF.

The chain joins TRBV5-1 to TRBJ2-5, with 7 positions matching TRBD1. The J call may be incorrect, as the DNA end agrees better with TRBJ2-7. Germline values: CDR1 SGHRS, CDR2 YFSETQ. The CDR3 length is 14 residues. The CDR3 sequence is CASSFWTGEYEQYF. The CDR3 nucleotides read TGCGCCAGCAGCTTCTGGACAGGAGAGTACGAGCAGTACTTC.

The rearrangement joins TRBV11-2 to TRBJ1-5; D remains unclear. The CDR3 is 14 amino acids. Trimming removed 5 bases at V and 0 bases at J, with 8 bases between. The germline CDR1 and CDR2 sequences are SGHAT and FQNNGV. The CDR3 DNA is TGTGCCAGCAGCCCACCGGGTAGCAATCAGCCCCAGCATTTT. As protein: CASSPPGSNQPQHF.

This chain links TRBV18 with TRBJ1-2, with 7 bases fitting TRBD1. Per germline, CDR1 KGHSH and CDR2 LQKENI. This CDR3 has 15 residues. The ends lost 5 bases at V and 1 base at J; junction bases unmatched: 7. This CDR3 is CASSDRDSINYGYTF. CDR3 DNA: TGTGCCAGCTCAGACCGGGACAGCATTAACTATGGCTACACCTTC.